Listed below are T cell receptor beta chains from one sample, sequenced in a study of response to subunit inactivated influenza vaccine. From the RT-PCR reads, TCRdb called clonotypes with MiXCR, one entry per CDR3 protein. Among roughly 710,000 distinct CDR3 sequences, 13% to 15% were seen once, and the ten largest hold 7.5% to 9%. Source: PBMCs from blood, taken 14 to 15 days before vaccination. The receptors shown here come from a man between 50 and 59 years old who received an inactivated influenza vaccine. Both conserved end residues are part of each CDR3. A D gene is named only where the DNA matches it firmly. Rows give clone size only sometimes, using once, few, many, or a class for an expanded clone.

clone size: -
J gene: TRBJ2-3
D gene: TRBD2
V gene: TRBV4-2
CDR3 protein: CASSLGGAITDTQYF
CDR3 DNA: TGTGCCAGCAGCCTCGGGGGGGCGATTACAGATACGCAGTATTTT

clone size: few
J gene: TRBJ2-7
D gene: -
V gene: TRBV6-2/TRBV6-3
CDR3 protein: CASSYPGTGYEQYF
CDR3 DNA: TGTGCCAGCAGTTACCCCGGGACGGGGTACGAGCAGTACTTC

clone size: many
J gene: TRBJ2-3
D gene: -
V gene: TRBV6-5
CDR3 protein: CASSSGQITDTQYF
CDR3 DNA: TGTGCCAGCAGTTCGGGACAAATCACAGATACGCAGTATTTT

clone size: -
J gene: TRBJ2-7
D gene: -
V gene: TRBV7-2
CDR3 protein: CASSFGARYEQYF
CDR3 DNA: TGTGCCAGCAGCTTCGGGGCGCGGTACGAGCAGTACTTC

clone size: -
J gene: TRBJ2-5
D gene: -
V gene: TRBV7-6
CDR3 protein: CASSSWQNQETQYF
CDR3 DNA: TGTGCCAGCAGCTCTTGGCAGAACCAAGAGACCCAGTACTTC

clone size: -
J gene: TRBJ2-1
D gene: TRBD2
V gene: TRBV9
CDR3 protein: CASSVSGGAIQNEQFF
CDR3 DNA: TGTGCCAGCAGCGTGAGCGGGGGGGCCATACAAAATGAGCAGTTCTTC

clone size: -
J gene: TRBJ2-3
D gene: -
V gene: TRBV5-6
CDR3 protein: CASRPDPGRTDTQYF
CDR3 DNA: TGTGCCAGCAGACCCGACCCCGGGCGGACAGATACGCAGTATTTT

clone size: many
J gene: TRBJ1-1
D gene: -
V gene: TRBV12-3/TRBV12-4
CDR3 protein: CASSLGLSNTEAFF
CDR3 DNA: TGTGCCAGCAGTTTAGGGTTATCGAACACTGAAGCTTTCTTT

clone size: -
J gene: TRBJ1-1
D gene: -
V gene: TRBV30
CDR3 protein: CAWTWTPWGMNTEAFF
CDR3 DNA: TGTGCCTGGACCTGGACCCCTTGGGGGATGAACACTGAAGCTTTCTTT

clone size: many
J gene: TRBJ2-7
D gene: -
V gene: TRBV7-9
CDR3 protein: CASSFGQFYEQYF
CDR3 DNA: TGTGCCAGCAGCTTCGGGCAGTTCTACGAGCAGTACTTC

clone size: -
J gene: TRBJ2-5
D gene: TRBD1
V gene: TRBV7-8
CDR3 protein: CASSLLSIGMGQGSSETQYF
CDR3 DNA: TGTGCCAGCAGCTTATTATCAATCGGGATGGGACAGGGGTCGTCAGAGACCCAGTACTTC

clone size: few
J gene: TRBJ2-1
D gene: -
V gene: TRBV15
CDR3 protein: CATSRDRASSYNEQFF
CDR3 DNA: TGTGCCACCAGCAGAGATCGAGCCTCTTCCTACAATGAGCAGTTCTTC

clone size: few
J gene: TRBJ1-1
D gene: TRBD1
V gene: TRBV6-5
CDR3 protein: CASSYRVTGWRTEAFF
CDR3 DNA: TGTGCCAGCAGTTACAGGGTGACAGGGTGGCGCACTGAAGCTTTCTTT

clone size: many
J gene: TRBJ1-1
D gene: -
V gene: TRBV3-1
CDR3 protein: CASSPPGVNTEAFF
CDR3 DNA: TGTGCCAGCAGTCCCCCGGGGGTAAACACTGAAGCTTTCTTT

clone size: -
J gene: TRBJ2-4
D gene: -
V gene: TRBV5-1
CDR3 protein: CASSLGTGLLTLAKNIQYF
CDR3 DNA: TGCGCCAGCAGCTTGGGTACAGGACTACTAACGCTAGCCAAAAACATTCAGTACTTC

clone size: few
J gene: TRBJ2-5
D gene: TRBD1
V gene: TRBV12-3/TRBV12-4
CDR3 protein: CASSLWDRGPQETQYF
CDR3 DNA: TGTGCCAGCAGTTTATGGGACAGGGGTCCTCAAGAGACCCAGTACTTC

clone size: -
J gene: TRBJ1-5
D gene: -
V gene: TRBV24-1
CDR3 protein: CATSDVGQLEAQHF
CDR3 DNA: TGTGCCACCAGTGATGTTGGACAGTTGGAAGCCCAGCATTTT

clone size: -
J gene: TRBJ2-5
D gene: -
V gene: TRBV30
CDR3 protein: CAWGGQGETQYF
CDR3 DNA: TGTGCCTGGGGGGGACAAGGAGAGACCCAGTACTTC

clone size: few
J gene: TRBJ2-3
D gene: -
V gene: TRBV28
CDR3 protein: CASQALGTDTQYF
CDR3 DNA: TGTGCCAGCCAAGCGTTGGGCACAGATACGCAGTATTTT

clone size: many
J gene: TRBJ2-1
D gene: -
V gene: TRBV14
CDR3 protein: CASSLTRNNEQFF
CDR3 DNA: TGTGCCAGCAGCCTGACCCGGAACAATGAGCAGTTCTTC

clone size: -
J gene: TRBJ2-2
D gene: -
V gene: TRBV5-5
CDR3 protein: CASSWTHLPGELFF
CDR3 DNA: TGTGCCAGCAGCTGGACCCACCTCCCCGGGGAGCTGTTTTTT

clone size: many
J gene: TRBJ2-3
D gene: TRBD2
V gene: TRBV5-1
CDR3 protein: CASRLLASKPDTQYF
CDR3 DNA: TGCGCCAGCAGGTTACTAGCGTCTAAACCAGATACGCAGTATTTT

clone size: -
J gene: TRBJ2-3
D gene: TRBD2
V gene: TRBV29-1
CDR3 protein: CSHISGGTDTQYF
CDR3 DNA: TGCAGTCACATTAGCGGGGGCACAGATACGCAGTATTTT

clone size: -
J gene: TRBJ2-1
D gene: -
V gene: TRBV6-5
CDR3 protein: CASSYSSSGIYNEQFF
CDR3 DNA: TGTGCCAGCAGTTACTCGAGTAGCGGTATCTACAATGAGCAGTTCTTC

clone size: -
J gene: TRBJ2-3
D gene: -
V gene: TRBV24-1
CDR3 protein: CATSSGVLADTQYF
CDR3 DNA: TGTGCCACCAGTTCAGGGGTACTCGCAGATACGCAGTATTTT

clone size: -
J gene: TRBJ2-5
D gene: -
V gene: TRBV12-3/TRBV12-4
CDR3 protein: CASSFDRKREDF
CDR3 DNA: TGTGCCAGCAGTTTTGACAGGAAGAGGGAAGACTTC

clone size: few
J gene: TRBJ1-2
D gene: -
V gene: TRBV6-2/TRBV6-3
CDR3 protein: CASLRDLSLTNYGYTF
CDR3 DNA: TGTGCCAGCCTCCGGGATTTGAGCCTCACTAACTATGGCTACACCTTC

clone size: -
J gene: TRBJ2-7
D gene: -
V gene: TRBV4-1
CDR3 protein: CASSQQGGGSYEQYF
CDR3 DNA: TGCGCCAGCAGCCAACAAGGCGGAGGCTCCTACGAGCAGTACTTC

clone size: few
J gene: TRBJ2-7
D gene: -
V gene: TRBV6-2/TRBV6-3
CDR3 protein: CASSYRIKLRPYEQYF
CDR3 DNA: TGTGCCAGCAGTTACCGTATCAAGCTAAGGCCCTACGAGCAGTACTTC

clone size: -
J gene: TRBJ2-3
D gene: -
V gene: TRBV10-3
CDR3 protein: CAITEGRGNTQYF
CDR3 DNA: TGTGCCATCACCGAGGGTCGGGGGAATACGCAGTATTTT

clone size: -
J gene: TRBJ2-7
D gene: -
V gene: TRBV3-1
CDR3 protein: CASSHVLNEQYF
CDR3 DNA: TGTGCCAGCAGCCACGTCCTCAACGAGCAGTACTTC

clone size: once
J gene: TRBJ2-2
D gene: -
V gene: TRBV6-2/TRBV6-3
CDR3 protein: CASSYILTGELFF
CDR3 DNA: TGTGCCAGCAGTTACATATTAACCGGGGAGCTGTTTTTT

clone size: few
J gene: TRBJ2-4
D gene: TRBD1
V gene: TRBV28
CDR3 protein: CASSTQGARDIQYF
CDR3 DNA: TGTGCCAGCAGTACACAGGGGGCCCGGGACATTCAGTACTTC

clone size: -
J gene: TRBJ2-2
D gene: TRBD1
V gene: TRBV4-2
CDR3 protein: CASSQDPGTGSTGELFF
CDR3 DNA: TGTGCCAGCAGCCAAGACCCCGGGACAGGGTCCACCGGGGAGCTGTTTTTT

clone size: -
J gene: TRBJ1-6
D gene: TRBD1
V gene: TRBV27
CDR3 protein: CASSWDRDGSYNSPLHF
CDR3 DNA: TGTGCCAGCAGTTGGGACAGGGATGGCTCCTATAATTCACCCCTCCACTTT

clone size: -
J gene: TRBJ2-1
D gene: -
V gene: TRBV7-2
CDR3 protein: CASSFLNTENNEQFF
CDR3 DNA: TGTGCCAGCAGCTTTCTCAATACCGAAAACAACGAGCAGTTCTTC

clone size: -
J gene: TRBJ1-2
D gene: -
V gene: TRBV2
CDR3 protein: CASTERSNYGYTF
CDR3 DNA: TGTGCCAGCACTGAGCGCAGCAACTATGGCTACACCTTC

clone size: many
J gene: TRBJ1-5
D gene: -
V gene: TRBV12-3/TRBV12-4
CDR3 protein: CASSPGNSNQPQHF
CDR3 DNA: TGTGCCAGCAGTCCAGGGAATAGCAATCAGCCCCAGCATTTT

clone size: -
J gene: TRBJ1-6
D gene: TRBD1
V gene: TRBV5-1
CDR3 protein: CASSLDRGAGSPLHF
CDR3 DNA: TGCGCCAGCAGCTTAGACAGGGGAGCGGGATCACCCCTCCACTTT

clone size: -
J gene: TRBJ1-1
D gene: TRBD1
V gene: TRBV6-1
CDR3 protein: CASSALQGAANTEAFF
CDR3 DNA: TGTGCCAGCAGTGCACTACAGGGGGCGGCGAACACTGAAGCTTTCTTT

clone size: few
J gene: TRBJ2-1
D gene: TRBD2
V gene: TRBV6-5
CDR3 protein: CASSYSPGGPEYNEQFF
CDR3 DNA: TGTGCCAGCAGTTACTCCCCGGGAGGGCCTGAATACAATGAGCAGTTCTTC

clone size: -
J gene: TRBJ2-1
D gene: -
V gene: TRBV4-2
CDR3 protein: CASSQDWLAPSSYNEQFF
CDR3 DNA: TGTGCCAGCAGCCAAGATTGGCTAGCGCCCTCCTCCTACAATGAGCAGTTCTTC

clone size: few
J gene: TRBJ2-7
D gene: -
V gene: TRBV6-2/TRBV6-3
CDR3 protein: CASSQMDVYEQYF
CDR3 DNA: TGTGCCAGCAGTCAGATGGACGTGTACGAGCAGTACTTC

clone size: few
J gene: TRBJ2-3
D gene: -
V gene: TRBV10-3
CDR3 protein: CAIKRGDTQYF
CDR3 DNA: TGTGCCATCAAACGAGGAGATACGCAGTATTTT

clone size: few
J gene: TRBJ2-3
D gene: TRBD2
V gene: TRBV20-1
CDR3 protein: CSATRRDSGRTDTQYF
CDR3 DNA: TGCAGTGCGACGCGCAGAGATAGCGGGAGGACAGATACGCAGTATTTT

clone size: few
J gene: TRBJ2-1
D gene: -
V gene: TRBV13
CDR3 protein: CASSLGVPNEQFF
CDR3 DNA: TGTGCCAGCAGCTTGGGAGTACCCAATGAGCAGTTCTTC

clone size: few
J gene: TRBJ1-4
D gene: -
V gene: TRBV12-3/TRBV12-4
CDR3 protein: CASSLHSEKLFF
CDR3 DNA: TGTGCCAGCAGTTTGCATAGTGAAAAACTGTTTTTT

clone size: -
J gene: TRBJ2-7
D gene: -
V gene: TRBV27
CDR3 protein: CASSFVAGAHEQYF
CDR3 DNA: TGTGCCAGCAGTTTCGTAGCAGGGGCCCACGAGCAGTACTTC

clone size: many
J gene: TRBJ2-7
D gene: -
V gene: TRBV24-1
CDR3 protein: CATGSRTGYEQYF
CDR3 DNA: TGTGCCACCGGTTCGAGGACTGGCTACGAGCAGTACTTC

clone size: many
J gene: TRBJ2-2
D gene: TRBD1
V gene: TRBV5-6
CDR3 protein: CASSLDRGGTGELFF
CDR3 DNA: TGTGCCAGCAGCCTCGACAGGGGCGGCACCGGGGAGCTGTTTTTT

clone size: -
J gene: TRBJ1-1
D gene: -
V gene: TRBV4-2
CDR3 protein: CASSQERLNTEAFF
CDR3 DNA: TGTGCCAGCAGCCAAGAACGTTTGAACACTGAAGCTTTCTTT

clone size: few
J gene: TRBJ2-2
D gene: TRBD1
V gene: TRBV6-5
CDR3 protein: CASSHDRVGENTGELFF
CDR3 DNA: TGTGCCAGCAGTCACGACAGGGTAGGGGAAAACACCGGGGAGCTGTTTTTT

clone size: few
J gene: TRBJ1-2
D gene: TRBD1
V gene: TRBV7-9
CDR3 protein: CASSSPAGTGGEGYTF
CDR3 DNA: TGTGCCAGCAGCTCCCCGGCCGGGACAGGGGGAGAAGGCTACACCTTC

clone size: few
J gene: TRBJ1-1
D gene: TRBD1
V gene: TRBV20-1
CDR3 protein: CSARLQGQGQKAFF
CDR3 DNA: TGCAGTGCTAGATTACAAGGACAGGGTCAGAAAGCTTTCTTT

clone size: -
J gene: TRBJ2-2
D gene: -
V gene: TRBV12-3/TRBV12-4
CDR3 protein: CASSDRAYTGELFF
CDR3 DNA: TGTGCCAGCAGTGACCGGGCCTACACCGGGGAGCTGTTTTTT

clone size: few
J gene: TRBJ2-3
D gene: -
V gene: TRBV28
CDR3 protein: CASSPGPRDTQYF
CDR3 DNA: TGTGCCAGCAGTCCAGGACCCCGGGATACGCAGTATTTT

clone size: few
J gene: TRBJ2-1
D gene: -
V gene: TRBV6-2/TRBV6-3
CDR3 protein: CASSYSSDEQFF
CDR3 DNA: TGTGCCAGCAGTTATTCGAGCGATGAGCAGTTCTTC

clone size: few
J gene: TRBJ2-7
D gene: -
V gene: TRBV7-2
CDR3 protein: CASGEGTVSYEQYF
CDR3 DNA: TGTGCCAGCGGAGAGGGAACAGTTTCCTACGAGCAGTACTTC

clone size: -
J gene: TRBJ2-5
D gene: -
V gene: TRBV4-2
CDR3 protein: CASSQDRGALETQYF
CDR3 DNA: TGTGCCAGCAGCCAAGACAGGGGAGCTCTTGAGACCCAGTACTTC

clone size: -
J gene: TRBJ2-5
D gene: TRBD1
V gene: TRBV18
CDR3 protein: CASSPVHRGQETQYF
CDR3 DNA: TGTGCCAGCTCACCAGTCCACAGGGGCCAAGAGACCCAGTACTTC